The 22 T cell receptor beta chains below come from one sample, sequenced in a study of CD8+ T cells in alopecia areata. Extraction of RNA preceded its reverse transcription into cDNA, which served as the sequencing template. Method: immunoSEQ multiplex PCR; TCRdb's copy keeps in-frame clones and lacks some. The data contain about 82,000 clones, roughly 50% of them seen just once; the ten biggest clones take up approximately 5.4%. Specimen: NKG2D-high CD8+ T cells sorted from blood. The source of these receptors is a human donor with alopecia areata.

This clone was seen only once. The chain employs TRBV2 and TRBJ2-7; 8 bases fit TRBD1. Germline CDR1 is SNHLY and CDR2 is FYNNEI. CDR3 length: 17 amino acids. With 6 bases clipped from V and 0 bases from J, the junction kept 13 bases outside the gene matches. This CDR3 reads CASSPTLQGASSYEQYF. The CDR3 DNA sequence: TGTGCCAGCAGCCCAACCCTGCAGGGGGCAAGCTCCTACGAGCAGTACTTC.

The chain joins TRBV2 to TRBJ2-1; maybe TRBD2 (6 bases). V lost 7 bases, J lost 9 bases, and 25 bases lay in between. The CDR3 loop spans 16 amino acids. Germline loops: CDR1 SNHLY, CDR2 FYNNEI. For the CDR3, the DNA is TGTGCCAGCACTTCCCCGGGCCCTCACCCCGGGAGTGAGCAGTTCTTC. Amino acid sequence: CASTSPGPHPGSEQFF. The whole variable domain, remainder taken from reference TRBV2 and TRBJ2-1, is EPEVTQTPSHQVTQMGQEVILRCVPISNHLYFYWYRQILGQKVEFLVSFYNNEISEKSEIFDDQFSVERPDGSNFTLKIRSTKLEDSAMYFCASTSPGPHPGSEQFFGPGTRLTVL.

The rearrangement uses TRBV29-1 and TRBJ2-1; tentative D call: TRBD2 (6 bases). The germline V and J ends were trimmed by 5 bases and 10 bases, with 9 bases remaining between them. Germline V lookup: CDR1 SQVTM, CDR2 ANQGSEA. This CDR3 has 10 residues. CDR3 residues: CSVWDWEQFF. The CDR3 nucleotides are TGCAGCGTTTGGGACTGGGAGCAGTTCTTC.

A few counts support this clone. This rearrangement joins TRBV28 to TRBJ2-7; D is ambiguous. CDR1 and CDR2 from the germline V gene are MDHEN and SYDVKM. V shed 5 bases and J shed 1 base, with 12 bases lying between them. CDR3 length equals 14 residues. The CDR3 reads CASSHPGSSYEQYF. The CDR3 DNA sequence: TGTGCCAGCAGTCACCCCGGGTCTTCCTACGAGCAGTACTTC.

There are a few counts of this clone. This chain connects TRBV28 to TRBJ2-1; 11 bases are a match to TRBD2. From germline, CDR1 is MDHEN and CDR2 SYDVKM. Losses at the gene ends were 3 bases for V and 1 base for J; bases not matched to a gene: 2. This CDR3 is 16 amino acids long. The CDR3 DNA reads as TGTGCCAGCAGTTTGGGGACTAGCGGTTCCTACAATGAGCAGTTCTTC. The encoded protein is CASSLGTSGSYNEQFF.

The chain couples TRBV30 to TRBJ2-1, with D maybe TRBD2 (6 bases). Germline assignment: CDR1 GTSNPN and CDR2 SVGIG (reference sequence). V was clipped by 1 base and J by 7 bases, with 8 bases between them. This CDR3 spans 12 amino acids. The CDR3 DNA follows: TGTGCCTGGAGTGGCCTAGCGAATGAGCAGTTCTTC. Translating gives CAWSGLANEQFF.

In its sample, this clone was seen a few times. DNA for the CDR3: TGCAGCGTCGAGACAGGGCGGAACACCGGGGAGCTGTTTTTT. It specifies CSVETGRNTGELFF. This sequence joins TRBV29-1 and TRBJ2-2, with TRBD1 matching over 7 bases. This CDR3 is 14 amino acids long. The germline CDR1 and CDR2 sequences are SQVTM and ANQGSEA. V dropped 6 bases and J dropped 1; count of bases not matched to a gene: 5.

This sequence joins TRBV11-2 and TRBJ1-1; D is possibly TRBD1 (6 bases). The length of the CDR3 is 13 residues. The germline V and J ends were trimmed by 7 bases and 8 bases, with 17 bases remaining between them. Germline-derived CDR1 and CDR2 are SGHAT and FQNNGV. This CDR3 is CASTLVTGGEAFF. In DNA form, the CDR3 reads TGTGCCAGCACCCTGGTTACGGGGGGCGAAGCTTTCTTT.

This clone turned up a few times. The rearrangement uses TRBV11-2 and TRBJ2-5; D remains ambiguous. The CDR3 has 15 residues. V lost 5 bases, J lost 5 bases, and 18 bases lay in between. Per germline, CDR1 SGHAT and CDR2 FQNNGV. Written as DNA, the CDR3 is TGTGCCAGCAGCCCCCCCGACTCCATGGGGGAGACCCAGTACTTC. This translates into CASSPPDSMGETQYF.

The V and J genes are TRBV4-1 and TRBJ2-1; 13 nucleotides line up with TRBD2. The CDR3 totals 20 residues. J was trimmed by 0 bases and V by 3 bases; bases with no gene match: 11. Germline lookup yields CDR1 MGHRA and CDR2 YSYEKL. The CDR3 DNA reads TGCGCCAGCAGCCAGGAGACTAGCGGGGGGTCCTCGAGCTCCTACAATGAGCAGTTCTTC. Translated: CASSQETSGGSSSSYNEQFF.

The rearrangement uses TRBV7-8 and TRBJ2-5; 11 bases line up with TRBD2. Trimming cost V 7 bases and J 6 bases; bases outside gene matches: 10. This CDR3 has 15 amino acids. Germline CDR1 is SGHVS and CDR2 is FQNEAQ. Here the CDR3 DNA reads TGTGCCAGCACAAACACTAGCGGGAGTTTGAAGACCCAGTACTTC. Residues: CASTNTSGSLKTQYF.

V is TRBV14 and J is TRBJ2-7, with D possibly matching TRBD2 (5 bases). This CDR3 has 14 residues. Trimming shortened V by 2 bases and J by 6 bases, and 14 bases separated the two germline ends. CDR1 is SGHDN, CDR2 FVKESK, per germline. This CDR3 reads CASSQFTSLREQYF. DNA for the CDR3: TGTGCCAGCAGCCAATTTACTAGTCTGCGCGAGCAGTACTTC.

The CDR3 reads CAWSFGGTDTQYF. The CDR3 DNA sequence: TGTGCCTGGAGTTTCGGGGGCACAGATACGCAGTATTTT. This sequence joins TRBV30 and TRBJ2-3; possible D gene TRBD2, 5 bases. Germline CDR1 and CDR2: GTSNPN and SVGIG (reference sequence). This CDR3 region has 13 residues. Trimming left V 2 bases short and J 1 base short, with 7 bases between.

This chain's CDR3 is CASSSGPAATFATNEKLFF. CDR3 DNA: TGTGCCAGCAGCTCAGGGCCGGCGGCAACCTTTGCAACTAATGAAAAACTGTTTTTT. The J gene is TRBJ1-4, the V gene TRBV9; D perhaps matches TRBD1 (5 bases). The CDR3 is 19 amino acids. The V end was cut by 4 bases, the J end by 0 bases, with 22 bases between. Germline V lookup: CDR1 SGDLS, CDR2 YYNGEE.

The chain combines TRBV12-5 with TRBJ1-1; 10 nucleotides agree with TRBD1. The CDR3 sequence is 12 residues long. The germline V gene encodes CDR1 LGHNT and CDR2 FRNRAP. V was pared by 6 bases and J by 7 bases, with 2 bases of the junction left unmatched. CDR3 in amino acids: CASGTGGDEAFF. The CDR3 coding sequence is TGTGCTAGTGGGACAGGGGGCGATGAAGCTTTCTTT.

In this sample, this clone turned up a few times. The chain carries TRBV2 and TRBJ2-1; D is perhaps TRBD1 or TRBD2 (5 bases each). CDR1 SNHLY and CDR2 FYNNEI come from the germline V gene. The V gene lost 2 bases and the J gene lost 8 bases, with 16 bases spanning the gap. This CDR3 spans 15 amino acids. CDR3 in DNA: TGTGCCAGCAGTGAACGGGACGGATTCTTCGATGAGCAGTTCTTC. Amino acid sequence: CASSERDGFFDEQFF. The whole variable domain, filled in from reference TRBV2 and TRBJ2-1, reads EPEVTQTPSHQVTQMGQEVILRCVPISNHLYFYWYRQILGQKVEFLVSFYNNEISEKSEIFDDQFSVERPDGSNFTLKIRSTKLEDSAMYFCASSERDGFFDEQFFGPGTRLTVL.

The chain couples TRBV27 to TRBJ2-1, with D maybe TRBD2 (5 bases). The V end was cut by 4 bases, the J end by 6 bases, with 13 bases between. This CDR3 has 14 amino acids. Germline V gives CDR1 MNHEY, CDR2 SMNVEV (reference sequence). As DNA, the CDR3 is TGTGCCAGCAGTTCGCGGGCCCAGCGCAATGAGCAGTTCTTC. This gives the protein CASSSRAQRNEQFF.

A few counts support this clone. This chain uses TRBV4-1 with TRBJ2-5; TRBD2 aligns across 7 bases. CDR1 and CDR2 (germline): MGHRA, YSYEKL. The CDR3 runs 16 residues. The trim removed 1 base at V and 1 base at J, leaving 6 bases unmatched. The CDR3 here is CASSQVAGDPQETQYF. The CDR3 DNA reads TGCGCCAGCAGCCAAGTGGCGGGGGACCCCCAAGAGACCCAGTACTTC.

The chain uses TRBV4-1 and TRBJ2-7; D is ambiguous. The CDR3 runs to 13 residues. CDR1 MGHRA and CDR2 YSYEKL come from the germline V gene. V shed 0 bases and J shed 7 bases, with 10 bases lying between them. Written as DNA, the CDR3 is TGCGCCAGCAGCCAAGACCCTGCCTGGGAGCAGTACTTC. Encoded protein: CASSQDPAWEQYF.

There are a few counts of this clone. At one end the junction does not follow the germline gene, possibly because of a read error. V usage is TRBV10-3 and J usage is TRBJ2-1; D might be TRBD1 or TRBD2, each matching 6 bases. The CDR3 length is 14 residues. Germline CDR1 ENHRY, CDR2 SYGVKD. The CDR3 bases are TGTGCCATCAATAAGGGGGACTCCGACAATGAGCAGTTCTTC. It translates to CAINKGDSDNEQFF.

The rearrangement joins TRBV4-1 to TRBJ2-7; unclear D gene. The CDR3 contains 15 residues. CDR1 is MGHRA, CDR2 YSYEKL, per germline. The V and J ends lost 0 bases and 3 bases respectively, with 12 bases between them. In nucleotides, the CDR3 is TGCGCCAGCAGCCAAGATCTAGGCGAGAGCTACGAGCAGTACTTC. It is translated as CASSQDLGESYEQYF.

The V gene is TRBV27, the J gene TRBJ2-7, with D possibly TRBD2 on 6 matching bases. The length of the CDR3 is 15 residues. V lost 3 bases to trimming and J lost 3 bases, with 15 bases between them. The germline gives CDR1 MNHEY, CDR2 SMNVEV (reference sequence). The CDR3 reads CASSFSRGSYYEQYF. The DNA of the CDR3 is TGTGCCAGCAGTTTTTCCCGGGGGAGCTACTACGAGCAGTACTTC.